This T cell receptor beta chain was sequenced in a study of identical twins (dated by TCRdb to the mid-2010s). Regarding the research as a whole: The study deep-sequenced TCR alpha and beta repertoires from monozygotic twins, unrelated adults of various ages and cord blood to test whether fetal clonotypes persist. To rule out contamination, the twin experiments were replicated at different times with different library preparation protocols. Study-wide conclusions, independent of this receptor: Excess twin sharing in beta out-of-frame sequences was weaker because fewer shared sequences lowered the signal-to-noise ratio. In monozygotic twins, out-of-frame TCR alpha sharing was systematically underestimated by recombination models, although the models agreed with sharing between unrelated individuals. Compared with coincidental sharing between unrelated individuals, an excess of low generation-probability sequences was observed among out-of-frame TCR alpha sequences shared between twins. Zero-insertion analyses could be partly confounded by invariant T cells such as MAIT and iNKT, though diverse VJ usage argued against such confounding for most clonotypes. Abundant cord blood beta clonotypes carried fewer insertions; young adult naive repertoires showed a weaker similar trend, while memory repertoires showed none. Conclusions relied on cross-sectional statistical analysis, since the same donors could not be followed over many years.

Only healthy Caucasian donors were included. Three pairs of female monozygotic twins, all aged roughly 18 to 29 years, were included in the twin cohort. Miltenyi CD45RO+ enrichment and human naive T-cell isolation kits were used to isolate memory (CD45RO+) and naive T cells from PBMC. About this clonotype itself: No antigen is known for it. No qualities accompany the bases; no much larger clone lies one base away.

The library was prepared using 5' RACE. The data were produced on an Illumina HiSeq 2000. Template switching added a universal primer binding site, and the final cDNA carried a unique molecular identifier that allowed TCR cDNA molecules to be counted accurately. First-strand cDNA for TCR alpha and beta chains was synthesized from specific primers in the conserved constant-segment region. To control for contamination, each cDNA library was double barcoded with a SMART-Mk sample barcode plus Illumina barcodes. TruSeq adapter sequences, together with Illumina sample barcodes, were added in two successive PCR steps. TCR alpha and beta cDNA libraries were sequenced on the Illumina HiSeq platform with custom primers. Per the original workflow: MiGEC was used to process raw reads and extract unique molecular identifiers, and MiXCR was used to find CDR3 positions. For each individual, recombination models were inferred using an EM algorithm with the repgenHMM and IGoR tools. Shared clonotypes were analyzed with the tcR package in R, and sharing was normalized by the product of cloneset sizes. To study raw recombination free of thymic and clonal selection effects, out-of-frame nonproductive sequences were analyzed. TCRdb reprocessed the public reads (quality trimming at Q25 with fastp, clone calling with MiXCR) and kept in-frame beta chains. Each CDR3 protein appears once, grouped with its most common genes and DNA. None of the V and J calls come from the authors' own analysis; TCRdb made them. The sample table lists 240,000 or so distinct CDR3 sequences, approximately 12% of them with a count of one. The ten largest make up about 3.9% of the sample.

From its cysteine to its phenylalanine, the CDR3 spans 18 amino acids. Only the CDR3 region is kept as DNA, spanning 54 bases read in frame from base 1. The germline V gene (reference sequence) yields LGHDT for CDR1 and YNNKEL for CDR2. V is cut by 11 bases and J by 2 bases, and the space between the germline ends is 29 bases. This sample also appeared in a second study, on yellow fever vaccine responses in identical twins. In that second paper, the authors write: According to the authors, in identical twins the way T cells responded to vaccination appeared partly convergent and partly personalized. Focusing on identical twins, the study followed the T cell clones that responded to the vaccine, and did so with precision.

Recombination connected TRBV3-1 to TRBJ2-3; matching of 6 bases hints at TRBD1 as the D gene. The sequenced material came from memory (CD45RO+) T cells sorted from blood. This sample's cell subset or site label indicates: CD45RO+ enriched T cells. The TCR was taken from a young woman in good health. The CDR3 sequence is CACCFSEPGHSPTDTQYF. The DNA reads TGTGCCTGCTGTTTCAGCGAACCGGGACACAGCCCCACAGATACGCAGTATTTT.